This TCR beta chain emerged from a study of blood T cells in healthy people across ages. Then a second PCR, running about 6 to 11 cycles, was carried out with a sample-barcoded 5' primer and a J-beta primer mix. Each cDNA molecule received a tag from a template-switch adaptor that had 12 random nucleotides. CDR3-containing paired-end reads numbering at least 2.5 million came from each sample. Each CDR3 protein gets one entry after TCRdb re-called the 5' RACE reads with MiXCR. The table has more than 800,000 distinct CDR3 sequences, under 55% seen once. This clonotype was seen a handful of times. The CDR3 is 19 residues long. Germline V gene data show CDR1 as MNHNS and CDR2 as SASEGT. The V and J ends lost 2 bases and 0 bases respectively, with 20 bases between them. Every sample yielded at least 6.5 million isolated PBMCs.

The sequencing sample was made of blood. This receptor was taken from a woman aged 55-69 years in good health. The rearrangement links TRBV6-1 to TRBJ2-4, with a tentative D call TRBD2 (5 bases). The CDR3 bases are TGTGCCAGCAGTGAAAAAGGAGGACCAACTGCCCTAGCCAAAAACATTCAGTACTTC. It codes for CASSEKGGPTALAKNIQYF.